Below are 10 T cell receptor beta chains sequenced from a single sample in a study of cytomegalovirus exposure and HLA in healthy donors. This PCR relied on a set of 60 Vbeta primers and 13 Jbeta primers. Method: immunoSEQ multiplex PCR; TCRdb's copy keeps in-frame clones and lacks some. The sample lists 90,000 to 150,000 clones, around 67% occurring once. The source material was PBMCs. These receptors all come from a woman aged 40 to 50 in good health and CMV-seronegative.

This chain uses TRBV28 with TRBJ2-7, with 10 nucleotides matching TRBD1. Per germline, CDR1 MDHEN and CDR2 SYDVKM. The junction had 8 bases not matched to a gene; V was cut back by 8 bases and J by 4 bases. CDR3 length: 14 amino acids. CDR3 DNA: TGTGCCAGCGCTCCCGGGACAGGGGCATACGAGCAGTACTTC. Amino acids: CASAPGTGAYEQYF.

The V gene is TRBV5-1, the J gene TRBJ2-5, with a possible D match to TRBD2 (6 bases). The J call may not be correct, given that the DNA end is closer to TRBJ2-7. This CDR3 has 12 amino acids. Germline CDR1 reads SGHRS; CDR2 reads YFSETQ. CDR3 amino acids: CASSPWRGEQYF. CDR3 sequence (DNA): TGCGCCAGCAGCCCCTGGAGGGGCGAGCAGTACTTC.

The chain recombines TRBV6-5 with TRBJ2-5; 11 bases line up with TRBD2. CDR1 is MNHEY and CDR2 is SVGAGI in the germline V gene. J gave up 7 bases and V 7 bases, and 8 bases lay outside the gene matches. This CDR3 is 14 amino acids long. CDR3 loop: CASNLAGGTGTQYF. The CDR3 coding sequence is TGTGCCAGCAACCTAGCGGGGGGAACTGGGACCCAGTACTTC.

This sequence joins TRBV4-3 and TRBJ1-2; 7 nucleotides match TRBD1. Germline V gene sequence: CDR1 LGHNA, CDR2 YSLEER. J was trimmed by 6 bases and V by 0 bases; bases with no gene match: 4. The CDR3 runs to 14 residues. CDR3 protein: CASSQESGGHGYTF. DNA of the CDR3: TGCGCCAGCAGCCAAGAGTCAGGGGGGCATGGCTACACCTTC.

This clone was counted only a few times. This rearrangement joins TRBV30 to TRBJ1-4; 7 nucleotides align to TRBD1. The CDR3 consists of 20 residues. V lost 2 bases and J lost 8; bases outside the gene matches: 26. Germline CDR1 is GTSNPN and CDR2 is SVGIG (reference sequence). CDR3 loop: CAWSQWFETQGVVSKEKLFF. CDR3 coding DNA: TGTGCCTGGAGTCAATGGTTTGAGACGCAGGGGGTAGTTAGTAAGGAAAAACTGTTTTTT.

The chain has TRBV5-1 and TRBJ2-1, with TRBD2 matching 8 bases. Looked up from germline, CDR1 is SGHRS and CDR2 is YFSETQ. V gave up 4 bases and J gave up 6 bases; unmatched junction bases: 3. This CDR3 is built from 13 residues. CDR3 residues: CASSPTSANEQFF. DNA for the CDR3: TGCGCCAGCAGCCCGACTAGCGCCAATGAGCAGTTCTTC.

V gene TRBV4-3 combines with J gene TRBJ2-7; TRBD2 agrees at 8 bases. The CDR3 contains 17 residues. Per the germline V gene, CDR1 is LGHNA and CDR2 is YSLEER. Trimming took 0 bases from V and 0 from J; bases not matched to a gene: 7. The CDR3 DNA is TGCGCCAGCAGCCAAGATTTGAGCGGGGGTAGCTCCTACGAGCAGTACTTC. The encoded protein is CASSQDLSGGSSYEQYF.

The CDR3 protein is CASSLSGTRGDYEQYF. As DNA, the CDR3 is TGTGCCAGTAGCCTGTCCGGGACCCGGGGGGACTACGAGCAGTACTTC. The rearrangement uses TRBV19 and TRBJ2-7; 7 positions agree with TRBD2. Germline V gene lookup returns CDR1 LNHDA and CDR2 SQIVND (reference sequence). V shed 6 bases, J shed 3 bases, and the junction held 14 bases outside the gene matches. The CDR3 has 16 amino acids.

The chain recombines TRBV21-1 with TRBJ1-6; the table's D gene call, TRBD1, was not cross checked with the DNA. TRBV21-1 is labeled a pseudogene. This CDR3 spans 12 amino acids. In DNA form, the CDR3 reads TGTGCCAAAGGACAGGGGCATTCACCCCTCCACTTT. This translates into CAKGQGHSPLHF.

The chain has TRBV7-8 and TRBJ2-5; weak D call: TRBD1 (6 bases). The DNA matches TRBJ2-7 better at its end, which makes the J call doubtful. Germline-derived CDR1 and CDR2 are SGHVS and FQNEAQ. The CDR3 is 15 amino acids. The CDR3 DNA reads TGTGCCAGCAGCTCCCGGGCCAGGGGAACCTACGAGCAGTACTTC. This encodes CASSSRARGTYEQYF.